The source of this T cell receptor (beta chain) is a study of T cell repertoires in cytomegalovirus infection. Germline CDR1 is ENHRY and CDR2 is SYGVKD. Losses at the gene ends were 4 bases for V and 6 bases for J; bases not matched to a gene: 5. The CDR3 totals 14 residues. TCRdb itself ran the reads through MiXCR, one entry per CDR3 protein. Of around 500,000 distinct CDR3 sequences listed, approximately 42% are singletons. About this clonotype: The antigen remains unidentified.

J is TRBJ2-4 and V is TRBV10-3; 8 nucleotides align to TRBD1. The sequence came from a human donor in good health (CMV status not recorded). Some clones in this sample may be carry-over from other donors' samples. The material sequenced was cultured PBMCs, taken from culture after CMV antigen stimulation. CDR3 nucleotide sequence: TGTGCCATCAGTGGAGGACAGGGCGTAAACATTCAGTACTTC. It specifies CAISGGQGVNIQYF.